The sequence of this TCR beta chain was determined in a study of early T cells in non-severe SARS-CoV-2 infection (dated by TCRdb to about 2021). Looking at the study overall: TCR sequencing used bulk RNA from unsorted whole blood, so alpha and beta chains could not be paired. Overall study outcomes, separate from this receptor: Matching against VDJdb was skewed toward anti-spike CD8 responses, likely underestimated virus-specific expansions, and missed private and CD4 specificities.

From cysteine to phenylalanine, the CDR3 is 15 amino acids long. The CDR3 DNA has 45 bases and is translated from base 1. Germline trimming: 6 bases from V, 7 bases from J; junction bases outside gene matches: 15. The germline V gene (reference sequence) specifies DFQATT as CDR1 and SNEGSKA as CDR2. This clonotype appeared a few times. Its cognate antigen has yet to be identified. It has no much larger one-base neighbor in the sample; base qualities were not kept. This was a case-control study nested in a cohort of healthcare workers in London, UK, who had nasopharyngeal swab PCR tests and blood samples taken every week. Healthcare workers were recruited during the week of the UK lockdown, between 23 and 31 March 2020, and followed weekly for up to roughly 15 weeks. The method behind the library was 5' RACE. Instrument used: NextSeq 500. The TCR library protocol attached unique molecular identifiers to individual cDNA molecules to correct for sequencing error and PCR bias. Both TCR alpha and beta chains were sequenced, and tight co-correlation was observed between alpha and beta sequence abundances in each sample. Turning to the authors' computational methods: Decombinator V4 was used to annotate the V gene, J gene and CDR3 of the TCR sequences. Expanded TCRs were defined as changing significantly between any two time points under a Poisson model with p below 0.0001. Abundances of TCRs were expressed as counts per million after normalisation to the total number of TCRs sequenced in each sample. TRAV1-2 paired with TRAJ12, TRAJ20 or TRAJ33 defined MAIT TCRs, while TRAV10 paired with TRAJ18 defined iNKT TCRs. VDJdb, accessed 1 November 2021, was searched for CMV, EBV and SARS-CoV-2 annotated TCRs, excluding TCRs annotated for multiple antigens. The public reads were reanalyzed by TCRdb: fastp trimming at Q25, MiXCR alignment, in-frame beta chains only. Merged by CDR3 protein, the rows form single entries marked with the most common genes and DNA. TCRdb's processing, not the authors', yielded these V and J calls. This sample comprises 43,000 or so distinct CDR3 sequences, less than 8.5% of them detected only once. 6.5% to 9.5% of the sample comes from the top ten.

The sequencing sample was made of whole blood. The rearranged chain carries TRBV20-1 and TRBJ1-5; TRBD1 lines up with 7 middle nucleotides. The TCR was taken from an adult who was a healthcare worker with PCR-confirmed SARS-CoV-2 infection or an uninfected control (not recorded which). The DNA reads TGCAGTGCCCCTAATAGGGGACAGCCCTTGCAGCCCCAGCATTTT. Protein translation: CSAPNRGQPLQPQHF.